What follows are 9 T cell receptor beta chains derived from one specimen sequenced in a study of T cells expressing NK-cell markers. TCRdb reanalyzed the 5' RACE reads, giving one entry per CDR3 protein sequence and no DNA. This listing includes a few hundred thousand distinct CDR3 sequences. Sequenced sample: blood T cells: a sorted CD56 or NKG2C T cell subset, CD4+ or CD8+ T cells, or bulk PBMC T cells (not recorded which). These receptors all stem from a man aged 18 to 29 in good health.

The gene calls are TRBV20-1 and TRBJ2-2; as DNA is missing, the TRBD1 call by TCRdb cannot be tested. Germline loops: CDR1 DFQATT, CDR2 SNEGSKA (reference sequence). The CDR3 runs 14 residues. CDR3 amino acids: CSAPGQDATGELFF.

The chain links TRBV21-1 to TRBJ2-1; there is no DNA to check the TCRdb D call of TRBD1. TRBV21-1 is annotated as a pseudogene. The CDR3 runs 13 residues. The CDR3 region is CARTDSSYNEQFF.

The chain couples TRBV7-3 to TRBJ2-1. CDR1 SGHTA and CDR2 FQGTGA come from the germline V gene. This CDR3 spans 13 amino acids. The CDR3 spells CASSFEATDEQFF.

The V and J genes are TRBV20-1 and TRBJ2-7; TCRdb proposes TRBD2, but this gene call is untestable without DNA. The CDR3 totals 14 residues. The germline V gene encodes CDR1 DFQATT and CDR2 SNEGSKA (reference sequence). The CDR3 spells CSARSPREAYEQYF.

This chain uses TRBV10-3 with TRBJ1-2; the TCRdb call, TRBD1, lacks DNA for checking. Per the germline V gene, CDR1 is ENHRY and CDR2 is SYGVKD. The CDR3 covers 13 residues. CDR3 sequence: CAISKEAGWGYTF.

V gene TRBV30 combines with J gene TRBJ1-2; TCRdb picks TRBD1, but there is no DNA to check that call. In germline, CDR1 is GTSNPN, CDR2 SVGIG (reference sequence). This CDR3 contains 14 residues. The chain's CDR3 is CAWSVSVRAVGYTF.

This chain connects TRBV12-3 or TRBV12-4 to TRBJ2-1; as DNA is missing, the TRBD2 call by TCRdb cannot be tested. This CDR3 contains 15 residues. CDR3 amino acids: CASSPRARGYNEQFF.

The J gene is TRBJ2-5, the V gene TRBV6-1; with no DNA, the TCRdb D assignment of TRBD1 cannot be verified. The germline V gene encodes CDR1 MNHNS and CDR2 SASEGT. The CDR3 is made up of 11 amino acids. This chain's CDR3 is CAGDRGETQYF.

The CDR3 sequence: CSASRGGTSSYEQYF. The chain uses TRBV20-1 and TRBJ2-7; TCRdb's assignment of TRBD1 cannot be checked, as there is no DNA. Germline V gene sequence: CDR1 DFQATT, CDR2 SNEGSKA (reference sequence). The CDR3 totals 15 residues.